Listed below are T cell receptor beta chains from one sample, sequenced in a study of blood T cell repertoires in COVID-19. Sequenced by immunoSEQ multiplex PCR; TCRdb stores in-frame clones only, minus some. The repertoire includes 110,000 or so clones, approximately 90% of them detected once, and 1.1% sits in the top ten. Sequences were obtained from peripheral blood. The receptors stem from a human donor in a cohort sampled during active COVID-19. Both conserved end residues are part of each CDR3.

17 TRBV7-2 CASSLGPQGLGNQPQHF
13 TRBV7-2 CASSRTATYEQYF
14 TRBV18 CASSPLDRVDGYTF
17 TRBV27 CASSFLGLAGGTGELFF
15 TRBV9 CASSVGQANTGELFF
15 TRBV9 CASSVGGQVNQPQHF
14 TRBV27 CASSPSRGSYEQYF
14 TRBV19 CASSIGQGAGELFF
16 TRBV7-6 CASSLAAGTGHQPQHF
13 TRBV25-1 CASTDRGGYGYTF
16 TRBV11-2 CASSSLQGPPGNTIYF
13 TRBV6-5 CASRRGSTDTQYF
16 TRBV4-1 CASSQDWATGYYGYTF
16 TRBV18 CASSPRLMDTNNEQFF
14 TRBV7-2 CASSYPGPNSPLHF
11 TRBV24-1 CATSDLYEQYF
14 TRBV3-1/TRBV3-2 CASSHLGGNQPQHF
13 TRBV27 CASSFVTSGAQYF
16 TRBV14 CASSQGPGQWQREQYF
15 TRBV6-2/TRBV6-3 CASTPLGGASNEQFF
17 TRBV19 CASSPRGGPSRADTQYF
14 TRBV6-2/TRBV6-3 CASSPTGGTGELFF
14 TRBV2 CASSNGRQNTEAFF
13 TRBV11-3 CASSLNRGTEAFF
11 TRBV29-1 CSVEGANRLFF
15 TRBV18 CASSPPVTAQETQYF